These 9 T cell receptor beta chains were all obtained from the same sample, sequenced in a study of blood T cell repertoires in COVID-19. Clones were sequenced by immunoSEQ multiplex PCR, and TCRdb holds only the in-frame ones, with some missing. The sample carries hundreds of thousands of clones, around 90% recorded once. Sequenced sample: PBMCs or T cells enriched from blood (not recorded which). The receptors originated from a man aged 55-75 years who had recovered from COVID-19.

This clone was detected once. This sequence joins TRBV7-9 and TRBJ1-6, with D possibly matching TRBD1 (6 bases). CDR1 and CDR2 from the germline V gene are SEHNR and FQNEAQ (reference sequence). This CDR3 spans 15 amino acids. V was pared by 3 bases and J by 7 bases, with 13 bases between. The CDR3 region is CASSLQGQDNSPLHF. The CDR3 DNA reads as TGTGCCAGCAGCTTGCAGGGGCAAGACAATTCACCCCTCCACTTT.

The chain recombines TRBV6-1 with TRBJ2-2; D uncertain. The germline V gene encodes CDR1 MNHNS and CDR2 SASEGT. V was trimmed by 1 base and J by 7 bases, leaving 10 bases between them. The CDR3 runs 14 residues. The CDR3 spells CASSEGSLVGELFF. CDR3 DNA sequence: TGTGCCAGCAGTGAAGGGTCCTTAGTCGGGGAGCTGTTTTTT.

The genes are TRBV2 and TRBJ2-1, with 10 bases fitting TRBD2. This CDR3 is 16 amino acids long. Germline trimming cut 5 bases from V and 4 bases from J; bases unmatched to any gene: 8. In germline, CDR1 is SNHLY, CDR2 FYNNEI. The CDR3 here is CASSFYGTSEYNEQFF. CDR3 DNA sequence: TGTGCCAGCAGTTTCTACGGGACTAGCGAATACAATGAGCAGTTCTTC.

The CDR3 coding sequence is TGCGCCAGCAGCTTGACTGCGGGGGGAAACAATGAGCAGTTCTTC. It is translated as CASSLTAGGNNEQFF. The J gene is TRBJ2-1, the V gene TRBV5-1, with 8 bases fitting TRBD2. Losses at the gene ends were 1 base for V and 5 bases for J; bases not matched to a gene: 5. The CDR3 consists of 15 residues. Germline CDR1 is SGHRS and CDR2 is YFSETQ.

This chain connects TRBV7-2 to TRBJ2-7; TRBD2 aligns across 9 bases. The V gene's germline CDR1 is SGHTA and CDR2 FQGNSA. The V and J ends lost 3 bases and 2 bases, in that order; junction bases with no gene match: 2. The CDR3 loop spans 14 amino acids. This chain's CDR3 is CASSFSGSTYEQYF. The CDR3 DNA reads as TGTGCCAGCAGCTTTAGCGGGAGCACCTACGAGCAGTACTTC.

The chain is built from TRBV21-1 and TRBJ1-2; TRBD1 reflects the table's D call only, with no check against the DNA. TRBV21-1 is classified as a pseudogene. The CDR3 is 16 residues long. The CDR3 region is CASSKGDERGPYGYTF. CDR3 nucleotides: TGTGCCAGCAGCAAAGGCGACGAAAGGGGCCCCTATGGCTACACCTTC.

J is TRBJ2-1 and V is TRBV27; D is possibly TRBD1 (5 bases). The V and J ends lost 1 base and 9 bases respectively, with 16 bases between them. CDR1 MNHEY and CDR2 SMNVEV come from the germline V gene (reference sequence). There are 15 residues in the CDR3. The CDR3 DNA is TGTGCCAGCAGTTTATACACTCCCAGGGTGAGTGAGCAGTTCTTC. It translates to CASSLYTPRVSEQFF.

V is TRBV2 and J is TRBJ2-7, with a weak D call TRBD2 (7 bases). CDR3 length equals 14 residues. Trimming pared 8 bases from V and 2 bases from J, leaving 16 bases between. Germline V gives CDR1 SNHLY, CDR2 FYNNEI. The CDR3 sequence: CASGGGPSAYEQYF. CDR3 nucleotide sequence: TGTGCCAGCGGGGGGGGCCCCTCTGCCTACGAGCAGTACTTC. Full variable domain (rest looked up from reference TRBV2 and TRBJ2-7): EPEVTQTPSHQVTQMGQEVILRCVPISNHLYFYWYRQILGQKVEFLVSFYNNEISEKSEIFDDQFSVERPDGSNFTLKIRSTKLEDSAMYFCASGGGPSAYEQYFGPGTRLTVT.

V is TRBV12-5 and J is TRBJ1-6; 8 nucleotides line up with TRBD1. The CDR3 totals 13 residues. Germline V gene lookup returns CDR1 LGHNT and CDR2 FRNRAP. V lost 8 bases and J lost 9; bases outside the gene matches: 6. CDR3 bases: TGTGCTAGTAGTCAGGGGGCAGGTTCACCCCTCCACTTT. This codes for CASSQGAGSPLHF.